This T cell receptor beta chain was recorded in a study of blood T cell repertoires in COVID-19. In the source study's methods: From reference gene primer amplification, estimates of nucleated cell counts were derived. TCRdb keeps only in-frame clones here, not all; method: immunoSEQ multiplex PCR. That table furnishes V, J and clone size, whereas the DNA furnished D and trimming. Of about 97,000 clones listed, over 75% are singletons. The CDR3 spans 12 residues. Germline assignment: CDR1 MNHEY and CDR2 SMNVEV (reference sequence). V lost 3 bases and J 5 bases, leaving 5 bases between the germline ends.

Sequencing was carried out using peripheral blood. This chain connects TRBV27 to TRBJ1-5; D uncertain. The receptor was derived from a man between 60 and 75 years old with acute or convalescent COVID-19. The CDR3 protein is CASSFRDQPQHF. The CDR3 nucleotides are TGTGCCAGCAGTTTCCGTGATCAGCCCCAGCATTTT.